This T cell receptor beta chain was captured by sequencing in a study of CD8 T cells in Susac syndrome. General study points: The study recognized that its TCR sequencing and HLA analysis covered a relatively small number of individuals.

A note on this clonotype: What it recognizes is unknown.

CD8+ and CD4+ T cells taken from blood had their TCR beta sequenced. The CD8+ and CD4+ T cells were isolated magnetically using a negative isolation approach, whereas the TEMRA cells were enriched by FACS. Random-hexamer reverse transcription was applied to roughly 0.5 to 1 ug RNA. Amplification of the TCR beta CDR3 was carried out by immunoSEQ multiplex PCR, which spanned a total of 54 Vbeta and 13 Jbeta segments. TCRdb ran MiXCR on the immunoSEQ multiplex PCR reads and lists one entry per CDR3 protein. The sample consists of about 69,000 distinct CDR3 sequences, roughly nine tenths of them appearing once. Germline-derived CDR1 and CDR2 are SGHTA and FQGTGA. Germline trimming cut 5 bases from V and 3 bases from J; bases unmatched to any gene: 7. The CDR3 has 15 amino acids.

This TCR derives from a human donor with multiple sclerosis. V and J are TRBV7-3 and TRBJ2-1; 7 nucleotides agree with TRBD2. Sample: CD8+ T cells from PBMCs. This chain's CDR3 is CASSINAGDYNEQFF. The CDR3 DNA is TGTGCCAGCAGCATTAATGCGGGGGACTACAATGAGCAGTTCTTC.